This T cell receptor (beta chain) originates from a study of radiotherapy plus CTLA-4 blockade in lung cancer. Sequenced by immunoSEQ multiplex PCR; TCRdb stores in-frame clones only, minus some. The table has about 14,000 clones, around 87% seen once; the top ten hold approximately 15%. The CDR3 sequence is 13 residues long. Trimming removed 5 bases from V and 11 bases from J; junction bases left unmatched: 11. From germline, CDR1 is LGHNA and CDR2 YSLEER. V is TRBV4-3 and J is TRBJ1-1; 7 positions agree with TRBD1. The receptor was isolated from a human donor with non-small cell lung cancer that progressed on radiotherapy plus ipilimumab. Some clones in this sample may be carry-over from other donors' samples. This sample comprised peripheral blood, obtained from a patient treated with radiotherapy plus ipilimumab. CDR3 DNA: TGCGCCAGCAGCTCTACAGGGGAATCTAAGGCTTTCTTT. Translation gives CASSSTGESKAFF.